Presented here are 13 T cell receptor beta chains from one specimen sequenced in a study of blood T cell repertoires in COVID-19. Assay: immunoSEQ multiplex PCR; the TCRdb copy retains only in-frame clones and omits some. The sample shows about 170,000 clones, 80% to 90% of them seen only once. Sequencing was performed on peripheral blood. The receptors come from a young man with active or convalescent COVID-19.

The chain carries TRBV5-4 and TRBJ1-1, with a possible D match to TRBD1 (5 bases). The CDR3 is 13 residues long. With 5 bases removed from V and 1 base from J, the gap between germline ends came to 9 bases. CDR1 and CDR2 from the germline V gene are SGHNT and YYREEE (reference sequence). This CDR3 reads CASRRQQNTEAFF. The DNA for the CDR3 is TGTGCCAGCAGACGACAGCAGAACACTGAAGCTTTCTTT.

CDR3 loop: CASSPFYIASGGYTF. In DNA form, the CDR3 reads TGTGCCAGCAGCCCCTTTTATATTGCGAGTGGTGGCTACACCTTC. This sequence joins TRBV2 and TRBJ1-2; no reliable D call. The CDR3 totals 15 residues. The ends were cut back, 6 bases at V and 7 bases at J, with 21 bases in the middle. Germline V lookup: CDR1 SNHLY, CDR2 FYNNEI.

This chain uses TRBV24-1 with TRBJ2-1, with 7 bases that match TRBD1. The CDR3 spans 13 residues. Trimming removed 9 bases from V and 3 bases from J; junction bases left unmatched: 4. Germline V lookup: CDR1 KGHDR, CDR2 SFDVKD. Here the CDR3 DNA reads TGTGCCACCCGAAGGGACAGCTACAATGAGCAGTTCTTC. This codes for CATRRDSYNEQFF.

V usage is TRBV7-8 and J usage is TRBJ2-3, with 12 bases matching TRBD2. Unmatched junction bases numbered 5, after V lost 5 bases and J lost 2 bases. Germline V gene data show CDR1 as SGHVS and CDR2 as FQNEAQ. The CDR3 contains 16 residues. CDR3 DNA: TGTGCCAGCAGCCCGTGGACTAGCGGGATCACAGATACGCAGTATTTT. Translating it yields CASSPWTSGITDTQYF.

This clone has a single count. For the CDR3, the DNA is TGTGCAAGTCGCTCGAAGAATGCGTTGCGGACTAGCGGGAGGCCCACCTACGAGCAGTACTTC. It translates to CASRSKNALRTSGRPTYEQYF. The V and J genes are TRBV12-2 and TRBJ2-7; the table's D call, TRBD2, was not checked against the DNA. TRBV12-2 is designated a pseudogene. The CDR3 covers 21 residues.

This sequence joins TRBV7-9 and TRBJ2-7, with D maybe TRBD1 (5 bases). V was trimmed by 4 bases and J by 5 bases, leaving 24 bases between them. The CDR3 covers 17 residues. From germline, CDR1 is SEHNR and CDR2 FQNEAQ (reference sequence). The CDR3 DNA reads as TGTGCCAGCAGCTCACACCTTCCAGCGACAGTACCCCACGAGCAGTACTTC. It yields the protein CASSSHLPATVPHEQYF.

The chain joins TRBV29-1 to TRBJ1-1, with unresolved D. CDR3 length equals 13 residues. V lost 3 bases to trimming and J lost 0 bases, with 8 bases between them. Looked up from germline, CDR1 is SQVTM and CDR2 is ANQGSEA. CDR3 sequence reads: CSVEGLMNTEAFF. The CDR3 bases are TGCAGCGTTGAGGGCCTGATGAACACTGAAGCTTTCTTT.

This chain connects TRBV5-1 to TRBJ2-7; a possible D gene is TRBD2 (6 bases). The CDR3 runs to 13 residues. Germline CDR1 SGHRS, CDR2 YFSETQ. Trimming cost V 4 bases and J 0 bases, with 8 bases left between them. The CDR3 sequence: CASSAGSSYEQYF. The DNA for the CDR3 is TGCGCCAGCAGCGCGGGAAGCTCCTACGAGCAGTACTTC.

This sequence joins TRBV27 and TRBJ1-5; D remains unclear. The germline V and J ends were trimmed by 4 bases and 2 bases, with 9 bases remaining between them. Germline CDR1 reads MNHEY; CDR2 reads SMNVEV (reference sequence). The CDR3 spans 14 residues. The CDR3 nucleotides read TGTGCCAGCAGTTCTTTTCAGGGCAATCAGCCCCAGCATTTT. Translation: CASSSFQGNQPQHF.

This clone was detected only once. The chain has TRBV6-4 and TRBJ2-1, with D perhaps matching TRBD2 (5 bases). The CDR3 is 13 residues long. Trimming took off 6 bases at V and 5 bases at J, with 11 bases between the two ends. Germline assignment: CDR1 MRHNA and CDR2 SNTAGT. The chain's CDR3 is CASRRTLNNEQFF. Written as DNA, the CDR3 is TGTGCCAGCAGAAGGACTCTTAACAATGAGCAGTTCTTC.

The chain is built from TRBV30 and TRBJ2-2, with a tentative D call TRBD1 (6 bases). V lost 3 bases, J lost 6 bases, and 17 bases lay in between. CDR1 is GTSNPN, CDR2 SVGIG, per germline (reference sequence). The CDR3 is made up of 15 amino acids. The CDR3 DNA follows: TGTGCCTGGAGGGAGAATATGGGGGCCTCCGGGGAGCTGTTTTTT. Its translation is CAWRENMGASGELFF.

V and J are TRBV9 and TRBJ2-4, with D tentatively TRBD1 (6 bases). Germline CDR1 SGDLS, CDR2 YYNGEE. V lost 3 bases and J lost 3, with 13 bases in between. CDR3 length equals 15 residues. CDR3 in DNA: TGTGCCAGCAGCGGAGGGACAACGGTCAAAAACATTCAGTACTTC. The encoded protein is CASSGGTTVKNIQYF.

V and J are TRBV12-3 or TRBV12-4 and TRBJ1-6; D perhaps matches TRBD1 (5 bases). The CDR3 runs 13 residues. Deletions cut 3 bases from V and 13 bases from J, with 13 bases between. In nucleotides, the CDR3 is TGTGCCAGCAGTTTGGCCCAGGGTTTCCCCCTCCACTTT. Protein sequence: CASSLAQGFPLHF.